This TCR beta chain was sequenced in a study of T cell responses to AZD1222 COVID-19 vaccine. General observations from the study: Females made up more of the donors, who were largely white British, and clonal diversity may have come out too low. Seropositivity was recorded at baseline in only six AZD1222 recipients. Spike-specific TCR breadth and depth grew following two AZD1222 doses.

Regarding this clone: Its antigen is not identified.

CDR1 PRHDT and CDR2 FYEKMQ come from the germline V gene (reference sequence). V lost 4 bases to trimming and J lost 5 bases, with 12 bases between them. CDR3 length equals 14 residues. TCRdb keeps only in-frame clones here, not all; method: immunoSEQ multiplex PCR. The profile shows 75,000 to 100,000 clones, about nine tenths of them singletons. This TCR was recovered from an adult in good health. The chain links TRBV13 to TRBJ2-1; weak D call: TRBD1 (6 bases). The sequencing here drew on peripheral blood, taken on day 0 of AZD1222 vaccination. The CDR3 reads CASSSGTLNNEQFF. The CDR3 nucleotides are TGTGCCAGCAGCTCCGGGACACTGAACAATGAGCAGTTCTTC.